These 3 T cell receptor beta chains originate from one sample sequenced in a study of blood T cell repertoires in COVID-19. Sequencing was performed with immunoSEQ multiplex PCR; in TCRdb, only in-frame clones are kept and a portion is missing. The sample records 130,000 to 150,000 clones, about 84% being singletons. The sequencing sample was made of peripheral blood. The receptors were gathered from a man between 60 and 75 years old with active or convalescent COVID-19.

CDR3 region: CASSKQGWNTEAFF. In DNA form, the CDR3 reads TGTGCCAGTAGTAAACAGGGGTGGAACACTGAAGCTTTCTTT. The chain employs TRBV19 and TRBJ1-1, with 7 bases matching TRBD1. CDR1 and CDR2 from the germline V gene are LNHDA and SQIVND (reference sequence). CDR3 size: 14 residues. V dropped 4 bases and J dropped 1; count of bases not matched to a gene: 3.

The chain is built from TRBV6-2 or TRBV6-3 and TRBJ2-6, with TRBD2 matching 7 bases. The trim removed 5 bases at V and 4 bases at J, leaving 14 bases unmatched. The CDR3 totals 18 residues. The germline CDR1 and CDR2 sequences are MNHEY and SVGEGT. CDR3 nucleotides: TGTGCCAGCAGTCCAAGACTAGCAGGAATTCGAGGGGCCAACGTCCTGACTTTC. It translates to CASSPRLAGIRGANVLTF.

The rearrangement uses TRBV7-8 and TRBJ2-7, with D possibly TRBD1 on 6 matching bases. The CDR3 loop spans 15 amino acids. CDR1 is SGHVS and CDR2 is FQNEAQ in the germline V gene. V lost 5 bases to trimming and J lost 3 bases, with 17 bases between them. The CDR3 region is CASSLAGTQNYEQYF. For the CDR3, the DNA is TGTGCCAGCAGCCTTGCCGGGACACAAAACTACGAGCAGTACTTC.